This passage covers 11 T cell receptor beta chains from one sample sequenced in a study of spatial heterogeneity in lung cancer. Time point defined: blood at routine non-recurrence follow-up after resection. TCRdb independently ran MiXCR on the 5' RACE reads; one entry per CDR3 protein. The sample has 2,500 to 3,500 distinct CDR3 sequences; around 53% are singletons. Sequenced material: PBMCs, taken at follow-up. These receptors were obtained from a male donor with early-stage non-small cell lung cancer.

This clonotype came up a few times. Little can be read into the size of this beta chain, an off-target read in a library designed for alpha chains. This rearrangement joins TRBV5-4 to TRBJ2-3; D is possibly TRBD2 (6 bases). In germline, CDR1 is SGHNT, CDR2 YYREEE (reference sequence). The CDR3 is made up of 15 amino acids. Trimming shortened V by 6 bases and J by 9 bases, and 23 bases separated the two germline ends. The CDR3 loop is CASTSRTDPGGTQYF. The CDR3 DNA reads as TGTGCCAGCACCTCTAGAACGGACCCAGGAGGGACGCAGTATTTT. Full variable domain (rest looked up from reference TRBV5-4 and TRBJ2-3): ETGVTQSPTHLIKTRGQQVTLRCSSQSGHNTVSWYQQALGQGPQFIFQYYREEENGRGNFPPRFSGLQFPNYSSELNVNALELDDSALYLCASTSRTDPGGTQYFGPGTRLTVL.

On this clonotype: This beta chain is an unintended read in a library built for alpha chains; its size means little. The chain joins TRBV19 to TRBJ2-7; tentative D call: TRBD2 (6 bases). The germline V gene has CDR1 LNHDA and CDR2 SQIVND (reference sequence). With 5 bases removed from V and 3 bases from J, the gap between germline ends came to 20 bases. This CDR3 comprises 16 residues. CDR3 nucleotides: TGTGCCAGTAGTGATAGTGAACTAGCAGGAAGCTACGAGCAGTACTTC. Its protein is CASSDSELAGSYEQYF.

With regard to this clonotype: Since it is a stray read in a library aimed at alpha chains, this beta chain has a size that is not meaningful. The chain links TRBV7-2 to TRBJ2-3; 13 nucleotides agree with TRBD2. This CDR3 spans 21 amino acids. J was trimmed by 1 base and V by 3 bases; bases with no gene match: 16. CDR1 SGHTA and CDR2 FQGNSA come from the germline V gene. The CDR3 bases are TGTGCCAGCAGCTTTCGCATCGAAGGACTAGCGGGGGCGCGACGCACAGATACGCAGTATTTT. Translation gives CASSFRIEGLAGARRTDTQYF.

Of note for this clonotype: Since it is a stray read in a library aimed at alpha chains, this beta chain has a size that is not meaningful. The V call is TRBV5-4, the J call TRBJ2-2, with 14 bases matching TRBD2. Germline CDR1 is SGHNT and CDR2 is YYREEE (reference sequence). The CDR3 is 16 amino acids. Germline trimming cut 4 bases from V and 4 bases from J; bases unmatched to any gene: 3. The CDR3 DNA is TGTGCCAGCAGCGGGACTAGCGGGAGCCGCACCGGGGAGCTGTTTTTT. Translated, it gives CASSGTSGSRTGELFF.

On this clonotype itself: This beta chain represents an off-target read in a library built for alpha chains; its size is of limited meaning. The chain employs TRBV18 and TRBJ2-2; no clear D. This CDR3 is 13 amino acids long. CDR1 is KGHSH and CDR2 is LQKENI in the germline V gene. The V gene lost 3 bases and the J gene lost 1 base, with 3 bases spanning the gap. CDR3 protein: CASSPQNTGELFF. DNA for the CDR3: TGTGCCAGCTCACCCCAGAACACCGGGGAGCTGTTTTTT.

To note about this clonotype: This beta chain slipped into a library made for alpha chains as a stray read, so its size is not meaningful. The chain employs TRBV6-5 and TRBJ2-2; unclear D gene. V lost 3 bases and J 0 bases, leaving 11 bases between the germline ends. Germline CDR1 reads MNHEY; CDR2 reads SVGAGI. This CDR3 spans 16 amino acids. Here the CDR3 reads CASSYEAGTNTGELFF. The DNA of the CDR3 is TGTGCCAGCAGTTATGAGGCCGGAACGAACACCGGGGAGCTGTTTTTT.

This clonotype has a single count. In a library made to pick up alpha chains, this beta chain is a stray read with a size that means little. The chain uses TRBV7-9 and TRBJ2-7, with D perhaps TRBD2 (6 bases). Germline V gene data show CDR1 as SEHNR and CDR2 as FQNEAQ (reference sequence). This CDR3 contains 14 residues. Trimming left V 8 bases short and J 7 bases short, with 21 bases between. The CDR3: CASGLAGPPGEQYF. The DNA for the CDR3 is TGTGCCAGCGGTCTCGCGGGGCCCCCAGGAGAGCAGTACTTC.

Points on this clonotype: This beta chain slipped into a library made for alpha chains as a stray read, so its size is not meaningful. This chain connects TRBV7-3 to TRBJ2-1; TRBD1 matches at 9 bases. This CDR3 spans 13 amino acids. The J segment lost 6 bases and the V segment lost 4 bases, leaving 1 base of the junction unmatched. The V gene's germline CDR1 is SGHTA and CDR2 FQGTGA. CDR3 in DNA: TGTGCCAGCAGCTCGACAGGGGGCAATGAGCAGTTCTTC. It encodes CASSSTGGNEQFF.

This clonotype was seen a handful of times. The library was prepared for alpha chains; this beta chain is a stray read, so its frequency means little. The J gene is TRBJ2-1, the V gene TRBV27; the D call may be TRBD1 or TRBD2 (5 bases each). The V gene lost 5 bases and the J gene lost 0 bases, with 11 bases spanning the gap. This CDR3 has 15 amino acids. CDR1 MNHEY and CDR2 SMNVEV come from the germline V gene (reference sequence). The CDR3 loop reads CASSKGPNSYNEQFF. The CDR3, as DNA: TGTGCCAGCAGTAAGGGACCAAACTCCTACAATGAGCAGTTCTTC.

This clonotype has just a few counts. This beta chain lies outside the target of a library built for alpha chains; its clone size means little. The chain joins TRBV7-2 to TRBJ2-1, with D perhaps matching TRBD2 (5 bases). Trimming took 1 base from V and 7 from J, leaving 11 bases between them. Germline CDR1 and CDR2: SGHTA and FQGNSA. The CDR3 is made up of 14 amino acids. This CDR3 reads CASSLVSRENEQFF. The CDR3 DNA sequence: TGTGCCAGCAGCTTAGTCAGCCGGGAAAATGAGCAGTTCTTC.

This clonotype was observed a few times. Because this beta chain is a stray read in a library intended to capture alpha chains, its abundance should not be given much weight. The chain recombines TRBV7-9 with TRBJ2-3, with 7 positions matching TRBD1. Per germline, CDR1 SEHNR and CDR2 FQNEAQ (reference sequence). CDR3 length: 14 residues. The V and J ends lost 6 bases and 3 bases, in that order; junction bases with no gene match: 6. CDR3 sequence: CASRDPRGTDTQYF. CDR3 nucleotide sequence: TGTGCCAGCAGAGACCCCAGGGGGACAGATACGCAGTATTTT.